This T cell receptor beta chain was recovered during a study of technical replicates of blood from several donors (dated by TCRdb to 2016 to 2017). Preparation of the library involved the immunoSEQ multiplex PCR assay. TCRdb took this table from immuneACCESS and kept in-frame rearrangements with V and J called. Such tables lack part of the clones; where checked against another copy, unresolved V genes explain under half of the gap, and the rest is unexplained. This sample gives approximately 97,000 clones in total; about 95% of them show up just once. The ten biggest clones cover approximately 0.37% of the sample. The germline V gene specifies ENHRY as CDR1 and SYGVKD as CDR2. Trimming takes 0 bases from V and 7 bases from J, and the germline ends sit 13 bases apart. From cysteine to phenylalanine, the CDR3 is 15 amino acids long. Just CDR3 DNA is preserved here, 45 bases in frame from base 1. On this clone: The antigen this receptor binds is unknown. Nothing much larger sits one base from this clone, and base qualities are not available.

The sequence is built from TRBV10-3 and TRBJ1-5; confidence is insufficient to name the D gene. The sequence came from a human donor in good health. Sequenced: T cells isolated from PBMCs. The CDR3 region has the sequence CAISESSAGEQPQHF. The nucleotides are TGTGCCATCAGTGAGTCGTCGGCAGGTGAGCAGCCCCAGCATTTT.